The entry that follows covers one T cell receptor beta chain sequence. Antigen specificity is unknown. TCRdb keeps only in-frame clones here, not all; method: immunoSEQ multiplex PCR. The sample lists 2 million to 3 million clones; 93% were seen once. These data are taken from a study of shared clonotypes between healthy human individuals. General study results and limits: Several donors shared about 4.5% of their naive CD4 clonotypes.

V was clipped by 0 bases and J by 4 bases, with 11 bases between them. Germline CDR1 and CDR2: SGHNT and YYREEE (reference sequence). The CDR3 is 14 residues long. This chain joins TRBV5-4 and TRBJ2-7, with D perhaps TRBD1 (6 bases). The clonotype originates from a man between 18 and 35 years old in good health. Some clones in this sample may be carry-over from other donors' samples. The sample consisted of naive CD4+ T cells from PBMCs. This sample's subset: CD45RA+ positively selected. The CDR3 region has the DNA TGTGCCAGCAGCTTGGCACAGGGCAGGTACGAGCAGTACTTC. The encoded protein is CASSLAQGRYEQYF.